This TCR beta chain came from a study of human T cells and chemical hapten exposure. This clonotype was detected many times. Its specificity is not known. Each CDR3 protein is one row after TCRdb ran MiXCR on the RACE reads. Found here are under 85,000 distinct CDR3 sequences, about a tenth of them singletons; the top ten hold more than 1.1%. Time point here: patch test 1, 2 weeks after DPC sensitization. Specified treatment: therapeutic diphenylcyclopropenone sensitization with weekly scalp DPC. The study enrolled 18 to 70-year-old alopecia patients suitable for DPC. Germline V gene lookup returns CDR1 SNHLY and CDR2 FYNNEI. V lost 7 bases and J lost 3; bases outside the gene matches: 3. The CDR3 sequence is 13 residues long. Overall study results and limits: Sensitizing to DPC left TCRs with a frequency above 1 in 1000 unaltered.

Sequences were derived from whole blood, sampled in connection with sensitization to the hapten diphenylcyclopropenone (DPC). The rearrangement uses TRBV2 and TRBJ2-5; 9 bases align to TRBD2. This TCR was sampled from a woman aged 45-60 years with alopecia areata. Some clones in this sample may be carry-over from other donors' samples. The CDR3 here is CASIGGREETQYF. The CDR3 coding sequence is TGTGCCAGCATTGGCGGGAGGGAAGAGACCCAGTACTTC. Together with reference TRBV2 and TRBJ2-5, the CDR3 gives the full variable domain: EPEVTQTPSHQVTQMGQEVILRCVPISNHLYFYWYRQILGQKVEFLVSFYNNEISEKSEIFDDQFSVERPDGSNFTLKIRSTKLEDSAMYFCASIGGREETQYFGPGTRLLVL.